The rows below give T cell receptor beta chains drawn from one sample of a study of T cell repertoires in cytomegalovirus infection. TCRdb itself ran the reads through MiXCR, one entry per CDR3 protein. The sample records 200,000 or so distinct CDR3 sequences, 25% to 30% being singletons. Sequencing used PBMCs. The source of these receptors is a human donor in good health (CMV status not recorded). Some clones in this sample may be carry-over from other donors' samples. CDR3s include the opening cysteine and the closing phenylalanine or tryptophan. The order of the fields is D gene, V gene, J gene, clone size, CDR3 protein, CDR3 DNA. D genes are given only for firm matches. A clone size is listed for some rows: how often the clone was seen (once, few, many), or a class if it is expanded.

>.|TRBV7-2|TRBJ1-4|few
CASSSRHQGSEKLFF
TGTGCCAGCAGCTCCAGGCACCAGGGAAGTGAAAAACTGTTTTTT
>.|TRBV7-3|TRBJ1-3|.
CASRLLGPGNTIYF
TGTGCCAGCAGATTACTCGGCCCTGGAAACACCATATACTTT
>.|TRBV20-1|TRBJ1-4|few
CSASKGKGELFF
TGCAGTGCTTCCAAGGGGAAGGGTGAACTGTTTTTT
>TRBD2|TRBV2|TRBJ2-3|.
CASRERGVDTQYF
TGTGCCAGCAGGGAGCGGGGGGTGGATACGCAGTATTTT
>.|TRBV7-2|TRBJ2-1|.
CASSLERLAGTSWGHEQFF
TGTGCCAGCAGCTTAGAGCGTTTGGCAGGGACTTCCTGGGGGCATGAGCAGTTCTTC
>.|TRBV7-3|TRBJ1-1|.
CASSLYPGTEAFF
TGTGCCAGCAGCTTATATCCGGGCACTGAAGCTTTCTTT
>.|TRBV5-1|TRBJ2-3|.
CASSPNTDTQYF
TGCGCCAGCAGCCCTAACACAGATACGCAGTATTTT
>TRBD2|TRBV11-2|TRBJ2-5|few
CASSRPTSGGDETQYF
TGTGCCAGCAGCCGACCGACTAGCGGGGGGGATGAGACCCAGTACTTC
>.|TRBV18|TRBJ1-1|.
CASSPPMRATEAFF
TGTGCCAGCTCACCACCTATGAGGGCGACTGAAGCTTTCTTT
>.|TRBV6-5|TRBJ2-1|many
CASSYNRRDKRQEQFF
TGTGCCAGCAGTTACAACAGGAGGGACAAACGTCAAGAGCAGTTCTTC